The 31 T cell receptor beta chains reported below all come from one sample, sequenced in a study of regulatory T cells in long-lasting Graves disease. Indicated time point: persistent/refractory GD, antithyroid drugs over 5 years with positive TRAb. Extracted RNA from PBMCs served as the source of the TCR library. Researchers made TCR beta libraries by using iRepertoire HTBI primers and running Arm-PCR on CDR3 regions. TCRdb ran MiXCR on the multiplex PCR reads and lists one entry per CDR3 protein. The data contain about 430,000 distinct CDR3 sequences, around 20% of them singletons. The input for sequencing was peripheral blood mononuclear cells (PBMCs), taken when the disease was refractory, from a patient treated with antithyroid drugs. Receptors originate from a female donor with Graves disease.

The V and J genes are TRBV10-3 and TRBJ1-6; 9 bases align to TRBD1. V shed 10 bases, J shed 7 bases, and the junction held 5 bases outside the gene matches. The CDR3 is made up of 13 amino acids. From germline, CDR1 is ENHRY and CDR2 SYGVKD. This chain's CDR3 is CANRDRDNSPLHF. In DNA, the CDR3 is TGTGCCAACAGGGACAGGGACAATTCACCCCTCCACTTT.

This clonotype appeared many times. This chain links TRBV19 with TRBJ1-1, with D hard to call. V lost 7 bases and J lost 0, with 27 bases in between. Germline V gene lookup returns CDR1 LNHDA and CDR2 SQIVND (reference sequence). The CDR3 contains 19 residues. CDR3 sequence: CASKVHWARVTTMNTEAFF. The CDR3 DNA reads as TGTGCCAGTAAGGTACATTGGGCCAGAGTAACAACAATGAACACTGAAGCTTTCTTT.

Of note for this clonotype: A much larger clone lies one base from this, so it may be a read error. The chain's CDR3 is CASRWAGFRPQHF. In DNA, the CDR3 is TGTGCCAGCAGGTGGGCAGGGTTTCGGCCCCAGCATTTT. This chain joins TRBV28 and TRBJ1-5, with a possible D match to TRBD1 (5 bases). V lost 6 bases to trimming and J lost 9 bases, with 15 bases between them. CDR3 length: 13 residues. Germline CDR1 is MDHEN and CDR2 is SYDVKM.

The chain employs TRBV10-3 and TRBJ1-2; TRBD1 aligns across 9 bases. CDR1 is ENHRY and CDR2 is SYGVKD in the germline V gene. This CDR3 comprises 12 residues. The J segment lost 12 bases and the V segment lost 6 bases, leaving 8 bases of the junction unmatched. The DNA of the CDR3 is TGTGCCATCAGCCGGGACAGGGACCTCCACACCTTC. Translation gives CAISRDRDLHTF.

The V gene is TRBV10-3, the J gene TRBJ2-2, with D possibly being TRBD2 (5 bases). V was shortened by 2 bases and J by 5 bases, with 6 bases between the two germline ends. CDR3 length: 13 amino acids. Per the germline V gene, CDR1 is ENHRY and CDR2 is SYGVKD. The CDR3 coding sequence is TGTGCCATCAGTGAGGGCGGGACCGGGGAGCTGTTTTTT. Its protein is CAISEGGTGELFF.

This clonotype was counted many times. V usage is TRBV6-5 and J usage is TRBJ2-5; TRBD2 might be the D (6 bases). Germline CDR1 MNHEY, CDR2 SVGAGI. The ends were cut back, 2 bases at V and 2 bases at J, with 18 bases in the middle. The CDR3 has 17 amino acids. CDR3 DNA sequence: TGTGCCAGCAGTTACACGCCGGCCCTAGCGATTCAAGAGACCCAGTACTTC. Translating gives CASSYTPALAIQETQYF.

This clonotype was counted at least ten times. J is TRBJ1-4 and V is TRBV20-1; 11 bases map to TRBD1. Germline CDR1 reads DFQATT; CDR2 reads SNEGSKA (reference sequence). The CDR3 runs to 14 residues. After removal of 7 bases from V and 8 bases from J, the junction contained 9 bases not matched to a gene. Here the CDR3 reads CSVHPGQGDEKLFF. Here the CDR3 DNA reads TGCAGTGTTCACCCGGGACAGGGGGACGAAAAACTGTTTTTT.

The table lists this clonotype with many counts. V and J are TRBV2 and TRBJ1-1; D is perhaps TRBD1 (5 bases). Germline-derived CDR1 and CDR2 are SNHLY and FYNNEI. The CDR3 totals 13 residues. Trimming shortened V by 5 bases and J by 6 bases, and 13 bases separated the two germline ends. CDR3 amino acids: CASSLIDSPEAFF. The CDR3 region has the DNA TGTGCCAGCAGTTTAATCGACAGTCCTGAAGCTTTCTTT.

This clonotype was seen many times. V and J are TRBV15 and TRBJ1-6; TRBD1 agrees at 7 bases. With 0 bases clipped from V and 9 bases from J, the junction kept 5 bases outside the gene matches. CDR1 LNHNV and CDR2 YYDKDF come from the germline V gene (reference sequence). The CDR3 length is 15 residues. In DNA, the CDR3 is TGTGCCACCAGCAGAGACCGGGCAGGGGGTTCACCCCTCCACTTT. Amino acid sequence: CATSRDRAGGSPLHF. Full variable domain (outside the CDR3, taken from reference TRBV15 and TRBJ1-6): DAMVIQNPRYQVTQFGKPVTLSCSQTLNHNVMYWYQQKSSQAPKLLFHYYDKDFNNEADTPDNFQSRRPNTSFCFLDIRSPGLGDTAMYLCATSRDRAGGSPLHFGNGTRLTVT.

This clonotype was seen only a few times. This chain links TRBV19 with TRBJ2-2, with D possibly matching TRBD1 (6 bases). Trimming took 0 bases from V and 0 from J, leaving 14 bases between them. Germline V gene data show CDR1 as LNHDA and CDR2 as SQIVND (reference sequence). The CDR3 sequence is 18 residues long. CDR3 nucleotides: TGTGCCAGTAGTATAGATCACATTCGGACAGCGAACACCGGGGAGCTGTTTTTT. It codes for CASSIDHIRTANTGELFF.

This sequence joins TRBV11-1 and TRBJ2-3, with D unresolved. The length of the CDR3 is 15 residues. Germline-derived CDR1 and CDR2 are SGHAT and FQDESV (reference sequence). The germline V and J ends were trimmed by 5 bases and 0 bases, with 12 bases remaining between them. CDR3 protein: CASSGDIPSTDTQYF. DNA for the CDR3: TGTGCCAGCAGCGGAGACATCCCTAGCACAGATACGCAGTATTTT.

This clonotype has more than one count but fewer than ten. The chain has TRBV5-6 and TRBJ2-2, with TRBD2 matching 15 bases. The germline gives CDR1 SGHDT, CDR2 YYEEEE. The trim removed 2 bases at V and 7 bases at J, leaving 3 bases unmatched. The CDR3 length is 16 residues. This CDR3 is CASSFGTSGRFGELFF. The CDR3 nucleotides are TGTGCCAGCAGCTTCGGGACTAGCGGGAGGTTCGGGGAGCTGTTTTTT.

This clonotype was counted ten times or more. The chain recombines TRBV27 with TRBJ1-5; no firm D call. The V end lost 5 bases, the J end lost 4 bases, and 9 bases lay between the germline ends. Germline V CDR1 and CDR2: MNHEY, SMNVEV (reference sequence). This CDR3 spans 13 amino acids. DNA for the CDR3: TGTGCCAGCAGTCCCTCGCGGAATCAGCCCCAGCATTTT. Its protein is CASSPSRNQPQHF.

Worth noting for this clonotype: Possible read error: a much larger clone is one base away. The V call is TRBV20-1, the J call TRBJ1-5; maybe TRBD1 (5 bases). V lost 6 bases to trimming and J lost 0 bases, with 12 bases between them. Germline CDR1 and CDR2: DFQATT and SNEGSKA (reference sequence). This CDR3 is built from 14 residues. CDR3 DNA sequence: TGCAGTGCCCGGGTGGGGGATAGCAATCAGCCCCAGCATTTT. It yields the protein CSARVGDSNQPQHF.

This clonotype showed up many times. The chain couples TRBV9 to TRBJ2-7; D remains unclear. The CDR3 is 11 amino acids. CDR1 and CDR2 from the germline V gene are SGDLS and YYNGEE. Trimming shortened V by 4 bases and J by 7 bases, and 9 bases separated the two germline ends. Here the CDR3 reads CASSQDGEQYF. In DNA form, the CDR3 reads TGTGCCAGCAGCCAGGACGGGGAGCAGTACTTC.

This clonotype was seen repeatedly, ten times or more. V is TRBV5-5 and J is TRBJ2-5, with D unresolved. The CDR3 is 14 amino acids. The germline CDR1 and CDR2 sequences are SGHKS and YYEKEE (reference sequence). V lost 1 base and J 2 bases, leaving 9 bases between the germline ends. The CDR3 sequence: CASSLSLRQETQYF. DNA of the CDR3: TGTGCCAGCAGCTTGAGTCTCAGACAAGAGACCCAGTACTTC.

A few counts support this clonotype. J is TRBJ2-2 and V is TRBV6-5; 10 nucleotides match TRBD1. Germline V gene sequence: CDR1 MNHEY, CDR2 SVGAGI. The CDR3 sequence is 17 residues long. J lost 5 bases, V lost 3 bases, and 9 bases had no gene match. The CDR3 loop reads CASSYTAGTGETGELFF. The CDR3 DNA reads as TGTGCCAGCAGTTATACCGCCGGGACAGGGGAAACCGGGGAGCTGTTTTTT.

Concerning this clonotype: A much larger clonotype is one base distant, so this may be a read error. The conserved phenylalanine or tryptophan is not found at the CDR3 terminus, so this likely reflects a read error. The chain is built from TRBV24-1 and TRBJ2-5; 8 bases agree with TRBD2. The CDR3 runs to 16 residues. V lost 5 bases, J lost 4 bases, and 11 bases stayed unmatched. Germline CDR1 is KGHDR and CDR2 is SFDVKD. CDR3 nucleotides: TGTGCCACCAGTGCGGGGGGGAGGCTAGCGGGAGAGACCCAGTACCTC. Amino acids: CATSAGGRLAGETQYL.

The CDR3 DNA sequence: TGTGCCAGCAGTTACCGGACAGGGCGGTTCCAGAACACCGGGGAGCTGTTTTTT. Its translation is CASSYRTGRFQNTGELFF. The genes are TRBV6-2 or TRBV6-3 and TRBJ2-2; 8 bases are a match to TRBD1. The germline gives CDR1 MNHEY, CDR2 SVGEGT. The CDR3 runs 18 residues. Unmatched junction bases numbered 9, after V lost 2 bases and J lost 1 base.

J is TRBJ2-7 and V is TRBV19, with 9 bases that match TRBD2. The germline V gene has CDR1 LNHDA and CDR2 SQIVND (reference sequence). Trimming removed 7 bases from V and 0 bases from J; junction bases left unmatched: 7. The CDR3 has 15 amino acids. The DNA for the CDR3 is TGTGCCAGTACCTGGGGAGCGGGAGGCTCCTACGAGCAGTACTTC. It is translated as CASTWGAGGSYEQYF.

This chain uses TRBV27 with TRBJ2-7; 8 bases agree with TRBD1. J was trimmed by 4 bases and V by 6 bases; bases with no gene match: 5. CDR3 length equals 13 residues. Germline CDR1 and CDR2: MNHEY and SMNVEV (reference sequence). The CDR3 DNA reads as TGTGCCAGCAGAAGGACAGGGAGATACGAGCAGTACTTC. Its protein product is CASRRTGRYEQYF.

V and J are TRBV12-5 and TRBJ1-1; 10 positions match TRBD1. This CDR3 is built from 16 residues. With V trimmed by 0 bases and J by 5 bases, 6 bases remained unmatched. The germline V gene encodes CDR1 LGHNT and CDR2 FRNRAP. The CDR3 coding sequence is TGTGCTAGTGGTTTGGTACAGGGACAGGGGATTACTGAAGCTTTCTTT. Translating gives CASGLVQGQGITEAFF.

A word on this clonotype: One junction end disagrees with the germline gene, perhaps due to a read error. Written as DNA, the CDR3 is TGCAGGGCTAGAAACTCCGGGACCGAGGGCTACACCTTC. Protein sequence: CRARNSGTEGYTF. The chain recombines TRBV20-1 with TRBJ1-2, with D possibly being TRBD1 (5 bases). The CDR3 has 13 residues. Germline CDR1 DFQATT, CDR2 SNEGSKA (reference sequence).

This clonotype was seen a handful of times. DNA for the CDR3: TGCAGTGCTACCCCCGGACAGACCTACGAGCAGTACTTC. It yields the protein CSATPGQTYEQYF. The chain couples TRBV20-1 to TRBJ2-7; TRBD1 is a possible D gene (6 bases). This CDR3 is 13 amino acids long. In germline, CDR1 is DFQATT, CDR2 SNEGSKA (reference sequence). Trimming removed 4 bases from V and 2 bases from J, with 12 bases in between.

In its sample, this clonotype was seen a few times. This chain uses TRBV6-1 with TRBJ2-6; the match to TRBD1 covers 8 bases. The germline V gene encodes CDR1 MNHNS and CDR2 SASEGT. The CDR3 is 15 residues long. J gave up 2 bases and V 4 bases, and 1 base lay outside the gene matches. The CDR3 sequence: CASSAGGTGANVLTF. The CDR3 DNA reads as TGTGCCAGCAGTGCAGGGGGCACTGGGGCCAACGTCCTGACTTTC.

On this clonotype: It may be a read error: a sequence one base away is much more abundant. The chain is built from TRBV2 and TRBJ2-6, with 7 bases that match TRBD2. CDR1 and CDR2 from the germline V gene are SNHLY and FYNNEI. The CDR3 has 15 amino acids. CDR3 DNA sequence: TGTGCCAGCTGGGGACTAAACTCTGGGGCCAACGCCCTGACTTTC. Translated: CASWGLNSGANALTF.

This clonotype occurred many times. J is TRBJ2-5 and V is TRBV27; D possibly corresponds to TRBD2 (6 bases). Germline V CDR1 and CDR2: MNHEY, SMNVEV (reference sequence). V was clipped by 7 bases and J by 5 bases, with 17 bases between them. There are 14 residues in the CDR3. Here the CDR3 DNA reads TGTGCCAGCAAAAGGGACGGGGGAAGGGAGACCCAGTACTTC. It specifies CASKRDGGRETQYF.

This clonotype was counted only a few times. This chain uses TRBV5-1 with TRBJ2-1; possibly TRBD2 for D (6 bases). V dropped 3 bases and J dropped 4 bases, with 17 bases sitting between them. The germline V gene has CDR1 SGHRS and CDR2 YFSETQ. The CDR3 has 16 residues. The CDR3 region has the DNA TGCGCCAGCAGCTGGGTTGGGAGACTAGATTACAATGAGCAGTTCTTC. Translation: CASSWVGRLDYNEQFF.

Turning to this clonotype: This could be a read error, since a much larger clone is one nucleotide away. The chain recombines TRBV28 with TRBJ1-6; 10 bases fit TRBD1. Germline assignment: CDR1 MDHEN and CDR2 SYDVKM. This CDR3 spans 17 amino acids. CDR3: CASRDGTGVTYNSPLYF. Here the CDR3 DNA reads TGTGCCAGCAGGGACGGGACAGGGGTGACCTATAATTCACCCCTCTACTTT.

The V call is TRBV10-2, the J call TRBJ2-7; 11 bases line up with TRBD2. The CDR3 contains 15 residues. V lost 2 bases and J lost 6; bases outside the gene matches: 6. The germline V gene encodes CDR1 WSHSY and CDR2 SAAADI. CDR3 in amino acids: CASSEQLAGVGEQYF. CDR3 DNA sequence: TGCGCCAGCAGTGAGCAACTAGCGGGAGTTGGCGAGCAGTACTTC.

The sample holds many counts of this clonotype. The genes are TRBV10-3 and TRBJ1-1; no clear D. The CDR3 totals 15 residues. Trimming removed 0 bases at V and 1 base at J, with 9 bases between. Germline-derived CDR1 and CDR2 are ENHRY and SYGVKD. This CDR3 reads CAISESATRNTEAFF. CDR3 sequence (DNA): TGTGCCATCAGTGAGTCCGCCACAAGGAACACTGAAGCTTTCTTT.